Following are 31 T cell receptor beta chains from one sample sequenced in a study of blood T cells in healthy people across ages. Combining a sample-barcoded 5' primer with a J-beta primer mix, a second PCR ran for about 7 to 11 cycles. Using its own MiXCR run on the 5' RACE reads, TCRdb lists one record per CDR3 protein. The sample consists of some 670,000 distinct CDR3 sequences, over 40% of them appearing once. Specimen: blood. The receptors originated from an elderly woman in good health.

The chain employs TRBV20-1 and TRBJ2-1; a weak D match, TRBD1 (5 bases). With 6 bases removed from V and 2 bases from J, the gap between germline ends came to 14 bases. This CDR3 comprises 14 residues. Germline V gene sequence: CDR1 DFQATT, CDR2 SNEGSKA (reference sequence). This chain's CDR3 is CSAPQGFPYNEQFF. The CDR3 DNA sequence: TGCAGTGCCCCGCAGGGATTCCCCTACAATGAGCAGTTCTTC.

This clonotype was seen ten or more times. The gene calls are TRBV28 and TRBJ2-1; the match to TRBD2 covers 8 bases. The CDR3 is made up of 16 amino acids. J gave up 4 bases and V 8 bases, and 13 bases lay outside the gene matches. Germline assignment: CDR1 MDHEN and CDR2 SYDVKM. The DNA of the CDR3 is TGTGCCAGCGGTTATCCGGGACTAGAGAGGTACAATGAGCAGTTCTTC. This sequence encodes CASGYPGLERYNEQFF.

To note about this clonotype: A junction end diverges from the germline sequence, so it may reflect a read error. CDR3 residues: CASSSRGADAQYF. In nucleotides, the CDR3 is TGTGCCAGCAGCAGTAGGGGAGCAGATGCGCAGTATTTT. This chain links TRBV12-3 or TRBV12-4 with TRBJ2-3; D could derive from TRBD1 or TRBD2 (5 bases each). CDR3 length: 13 amino acids.

The chain uses TRBV6-1 and TRBJ2-7, with 7 bases fitting TRBD1. This CDR3 is 14 amino acids long. The V gene end was trimmed by 0 bases and the J gene end by 3 bases; junction bases not matched to a gene: 2. CDR1 and CDR2 from the germline V gene are MNHNS and SASEGT. The CDR3 nucleotides read TGTGCCAGCAGTGAAGCGGGACAGATCTACGAGCAGTACTTC. Translation: CASSEAGQIYEQYF.

This clonotype has ten or more counts. This rearrangement joins TRBV20-1 to TRBJ2-2, with D possibly being TRBD1 (5 bases). The CDR3 consists of 10 residues. Per germline, CDR1 DFQATT and CDR2 SNEGSKA (reference sequence). Trimming cost V 5 bases and J 9 bases, with 7 bases left between them. The CDR3 loop reads CSAGARELFF. The CDR3 coding sequence is TGCAGTGCTGGGGCCCGGGAGCTGTTTTTT.

This clonotype was seen at least ten times. This sequence joins TRBV27 and TRBJ2-1, with TRBD2 matching 9 bases. The length of the CDR3 is 17 residues. CDR1 and CDR2 (germline): MNHEY, SMNVEV (reference sequence). V was pared by 4 bases and J by 4 bases, with 11 bases of the junction left unmatched. The CDR3: CASSSSLAGVIYNEQFF. The CDR3 DNA follows: TGTGCCAGCAGTTCATCATTAGCGGGAGTGATATACAATGAGCAGTTCTTC.

The J gene is TRBJ1-5, the V gene TRBV28, with 7 bases lining up with TRBD1. CDR3 length equals 14 residues. CDR1 is MDHEN, CDR2 SYDVKM, per germline. Losses at the gene ends were 6 bases for V and 4 bases for J; bases not matched to a gene: 6. For the CDR3, the DNA is TGTGCCAGCAGATTTACAGGGGTAAATCAGCCCCAGCATTTT. Protein: CASRFTGVNQPQHF.

In regard to this clonotype: Germline and junction disagree at one end, which may indicate a read error. The rearrangement joins TRBV2 to TRBJ1-5; 7 nucleotides align to TRBD1. Germline V gene data show CDR1 as SNHLY and CDR2 as FYNNEI. CDR3 length: 17 amino acids. The CDR3 DNA follows: TGTACCAGCAGTACACCACAGACAGGGTTATCAATTCAGCCCCAGCATTTT. Translated: CTSSTPQTGLSIQPQHF.

This chain links TRBV6-2 or TRBV6-3 with TRBJ2-7; TRBD1 might be the D (6 bases). The CDR3 loop spans 13 amino acids. V shed 5 bases and J shed 0 bases, with 8 bases lying between them. The germline gives CDR1 MNHEY, CDR2 SVGEGT. The CDR3 protein is CASSDRSSYEQYF. Written as DNA, the CDR3 is TGTGCCAGCAGTGACAGGAGCTCCTACGAGCAGTACTTC.

A few counts support this clonotype. The chain is built from TRBV20-1 and TRBJ2-1, with a weak D call TRBD1 (6 bases). The CDR3 sequence is 13 residues long. Per the germline V gene, CDR1 is DFQATT and CDR2 is SNEGSKA (reference sequence). V lost 5 bases and J lost 6, with 14 bases in between. As DNA, the CDR3 is TGCAGTGCTCAACACGCAGGGGCCAATGAGCAGTTCTTC. Protein: CSAQHAGANEQFF.

CDR3 sequence (DNA): TGCGCCAGCAGCCAAGTTCTGGGGCGGGAGGTCACAGATACGCAGTATTTT. It codes for CASSQVLGREVTDTQYF. The chain employs TRBV4-1 and TRBJ2-3; 8 nucleotides agree with TRBD2. The CDR3 is made up of 17 amino acids. The germline gives CDR1 MGHRA, CDR2 YSYEKL. J gave up 2 bases and V 1 base, and 8 bases lay outside the gene matches.

Many counts were recorded for this clonotype. The chain is built from TRBV15 and TRBJ2-1; 8 bases agree with TRBD2. Germline V lookup: CDR1 LNHNV, CDR2 YYDKDF (reference sequence). V shed 5 bases, J shed 7 bases, and the junction held 7 bases outside the gene matches. The CDR3 is made up of 14 amino acids. In DNA, the CDR3 is TGTGCCACCAGCTTCGGGGGGGAGAGAAATGAGCAGTTCTTC. It specifies CATSFGGERNEQFF.

Of note for this clonotype: Being one base from a much bigger clone, this may be a read error. The rearrangement links TRBV4-1 to TRBJ1-2, with a possible D match to TRBD1 (5 bases). Germline V lookup: CDR1 MGHRA, CDR2 YSYEKL. This CDR3 has 14 amino acids. Trimming stripped 7 bases from V and 4 bases from J, with 16 bases between. The CDR3 DNA reads TGCGCCAGCAACCCCACCGGGACGCCCTATGGCTACACCTTC. Protein product: CASNPTGTPYGYTF.

This chain links TRBV5-4 with TRBJ2-3, with 9 bases aligning to TRBD2. V lost 0 bases to trimming and J lost 1 base; unmatched junction nucleotides: 3. Germline loops: CDR1 SGHNT, CDR2 YYREEE (reference sequence). The length of the CDR3 is 16 residues. The CDR3 region has the DNA TGTGCCAGCAGCTTGGAGCGGGGGGAGGGCACAGATACGCAGTATTTT. It specifies CASSLERGEGTDTQYF. Using reference TRBV5-4 and TRBJ2-3 for the parts outside the CDR3, the full variable domain is ETGVTQSPTHLIKTRGQQVTLRCSSQSGHNTVSWYQQALGQGPQFIFQYYREEENGRGNFPPRFSGLQFPNYSSELNVNALELDDSALYLCASSLERGEGTDTQYFGPGTRLTVL.

This chain uses TRBV4-3 with TRBJ2-3, with 10 bases lining up with TRBD2. Germline values: CDR1 LGHNA, CDR2 YSLEER. This CDR3 contains 18 residues. After removal of 5 bases from V and 0 bases from J, the junction contained 11 bases not matched to a gene. CDR3 coding DNA: TGCGCCAGCAGCGGAGCGGGGGGGCCTCCTACTAGCACAGATACGCAGTATTTT. It translates to CASSGAGGPPTSTDTQYF.

The table lists this clonotype with a few counts. The chain combines TRBV2 with TRBJ2-2; maybe TRBD2 (6 bases). The CDR3 totals 14 residues. Per germline, CDR1 SNHLY and CDR2 FYNNEI. Trimming left V 8 bases short and J 3 bases short, with 13 bases between. The CDR3 protein is CASFRDSDTGELFF. CDR3 nucleotides: TGTGCCAGCTTCCGGGACTCCGACACCGGGGAGCTGTTTTTT. The whole variable domain, filled in from reference TRBV2 and TRBJ2-2, reads EPEVTQTPSHQVTQMGQEVILRCVPISNHLYFYWYRQILGQKVEFLVSFYNNEISEKSEIFDDQFSVERPDGSNFTLKIRSTKLEDSAMYFCASFRDSDTGELFFGEGSRLTVL.

This clonotype was counted a few times. This chain connects TRBV20-1 to TRBJ1-6; 10 nucleotides line up with TRBD1. From germline, CDR1 is DFQATT and CDR2 SNEGSKA (reference sequence). Trimming removed 0 bases from V and 11 bases from J; junction bases left unmatched: 7. The CDR3 contains 15 residues. CDR3 sequence: CSAREGGTGDTPLHF. The CDR3 bases are TGCAGTGCTAGAGAGGGAGGGACAGGGGATACACCCCTCCACTTT.

The chain carries TRBV4-3 and TRBJ1-5, with no clear D. The V gene's germline CDR1 is LGHNA and CDR2 YSLEER. The CDR3 length is 13 residues. Trimming left V 2 bases short and J 6 bases short, with 8 bases between. In nucleotides, the CDR3 is TGCGCCAGCAGCCAATACGGCTTTCAGCCCCAGCATTTT. The encoded protein is CASSQYGFQPQHF.

The chain has TRBV20-1 and TRBJ2-4; weak D call: TRBD2 (5 bases). The CDR3 is 15 residues long. Trimming stripped 5 bases from V and 3 bases from J, with 17 bases between. The germline V gene has CDR1 DFQATT and CDR2 SNEGSKA (reference sequence). As DNA, the CDR3 is TGCAGTGCTTTAACGGACCGCCGGGGCAAAAACATTCAGTACTTC. Protein: CSALTDRRGKNIQYF.

The chain carries TRBV7-8 and TRBJ2-7; D possibly uses TRBD1 or TRBD2 (5 bases each). The germline V gene encodes CDR1 SGHVS and CDR2 FQNEAQ. Trimming stripped 0 bases from V and 7 bases from J, with 16 bases between. The CDR3 covers 15 residues. In nucleotides, the CDR3 is TGTGCCAGCAGCTTAGCGGGGGTGGTCTACAATGAGCAGTACTTC. Translating it yields CASSLAGVVYNEQYF. The variable domain in full, with the rest retrieved from reference TRBV7-8 and TRBJ2-7, is GAGVSQSPRYKVAKRGQDVALRCDPISGHVSLFWYQQALGQGPEFLTYFQNEAQLDKSGLPSDRFFAERPEGSVSTLKIQRTQQEDSAVYLCASSLAGVVYNEQYFGPGTRLTVT.

The chain's CDR3 is CSARDPGRSLEAFF. DNA for the CDR3: TGCAGTGCTAGAGATCCAGGGAGATCTCTTGAAGCTTTCTTT. This chain links TRBV20-1 with TRBJ1-1, with D possibly TRBD1 on 5 matching bases. This CDR3 is built from 14 residues. Trimming took off 0 bases at V and 7 bases at J, with 15 bases between the two ends. The germline CDR1 and CDR2 sequences are DFQATT and SNEGSKA (reference sequence).

The count of this clonotype is one. CDR3 in amino acids: CASSQDFDRSLVTQYF. CDR3 nucleotides: TGTGCCAGCAGCCAAGATTTCGACAGGTCCTTGGTTACGCAGTATTTT. The V gene is TRBV4-2, the J gene TRBJ2-3, with D tentatively TRBD1 (6 bases). Between the trimmed V and J ends, which lost 0 bases and 8 bases, there was a span of 18 bases. CDR3 length: 16 amino acids. Germline V CDR1 and CDR2: LGHNA, YNFKEQ.

J is TRBJ2-5 and V is TRBV28; D might be TRBD1 (6 bases). The J call could be wrong; TRBJ2-7 is a better fit for the DNA end. The CDR3 contains 17 residues. From germline, CDR1 is MDHEN and CDR2 SYDVKM. The CDR3 DNA follows: TGTGCCAGCAGTGCGTCCATCGACAGGTGGAGAGCCCACGAGCAGTACTTC. The encoded protein is CASSASIDRWRAHEQYF.

The chain employs TRBV12-3 or TRBV12-4 and TRBJ1-6, with D unresolved. Trimming removed 3 bases from V and 13 bases from J, with 16 bases in between. The CDR3 length is 14 residues. The DNA of the CDR3 is TGTGCCAGCAGTTTGGAACCCAAGGTTTGCCCCCTCCACTTT. This sequence encodes CASSLEPKVCPLHF.

The chain uses TRBV10-3 and TRBJ1-2, with a tentative D call TRBD1 (6 bases). The germline gives CDR1 ENHRY, CDR2 SYGVKD. CDR3 length: 13 residues. V was clipped by 6 bases and J by 8 bases, with 16 bases between them. CDR3 sequence (DNA): TGTGCCATCAGCGTCGGACAGACCCAGGGCTACACCTTC. Translation gives CAISVGQTQGYTF.

The table lists this clonotype with many counts. CDR3 residues: CASSFNGGTDTQYF. CDR3 nucleotide sequence: TGTGCCAGCAGCTTCAACGGGGGAACAGATACGCAGTATTTT. The chain has TRBV7-2 and TRBJ2-3; weak D call: TRBD2 (6 bases). Germline CDR1 is SGHTA and CDR2 is FQGNSA. The CDR3 consists of 14 residues. The ends were cut back, 3 bases at V and 3 bases at J, with 10 bases in the middle. Full variable domain (remainder filled in from reference TRBV7-2 and TRBJ2-3): GAGVSQSPSNKVTEKGKDVELRCDPISGHTALYWYRQSLGQGLEFLIYFQGNSAPDKSGLPSDRFSAERTGGSVSTLTIQRTQQEDSAVYLCASSFNGGTDTQYFGPGTRLTVL.

The table lists this clonotype with many counts. This chain links TRBV5-1 with TRBJ2-1; D assignment may be TRBD1 or TRBD2 (5 bases each). The V end was cut by 7 bases, the J end by 2 bases, with 22 bases between. The germline V gene has CDR1 SGHRS and CDR2 YFSETQ. The CDR3 consists of 17 residues. The CDR3 is CASHNELGGRAYNEQFF. CDR3 in DNA: TGCGCCAGCCATAACGAACTTGGGGGTCGGGCCTACAATGAGCAGTTCTTC.

The rearrangement links TRBV25-1 to TRBJ1-1; D uncertain. The V and J ends lost 10 bases and 6 bases respectively, with 12 bases between them. The CDR3 sequence is 11 residues long. Germline CDR1 reads MGHDK; CDR2 reads SYGVNS. The CDR3 nucleotides read TGTGCCACCACAAGTCGGTCTGAAGCTTTCTTT. Amino acids: CATTSRSEAFF.

This clonotype was seen only a few times. This clone may be a read error of a much larger clone one base away. This chain uses TRBV2 with TRBJ2-5, with unresolved D. Germline CDR1 SNHLY, CDR2 FYNNEI. The CDR3 consists of 13 residues. CDR3 DNA sequence: TGTGCCAGCACACAGCTACGCCAAGAGGCCCAGTACTTC. Amino acid sequence: CASTQLRQEAQYF.

The rearrangement uses TRBV20-1 and TRBJ2-7; 7 bases line up with TRBD1. V lost 3 bases and J lost 6; bases outside the gene matches: 8. Germline CDR1 reads DFQATT; CDR2 reads SNEGSKA (reference sequence). This CDR3 is 13 amino acids long. CDR3 in DNA: TGCAGTGCTAGGAGACAGGGACAGATCGAGCAGTACTTC. It specifies CSARRQGQIEQYF.

This clonotype occurred many times. V usage is TRBV5-1 and J usage is TRBJ2-5; 8 nucleotides match TRBD1. Germline CDR1 is SGHRS and CDR2 is YFSETQ. Unmatched junction bases numbered 7, after V lost 5 bases and J lost 1 base. CDR3 length equals 15 residues. CDR3 sequence: CASRRGTGIQETQYF. In DNA form, the CDR3 reads TGCGCCAGCAGGAGGGGGACAGGAATCCAAGAGACCCAGTACTTC.